The T cell receptor beta chain described here comes from a study of cytomegalovirus exposure and HLA in healthy donors (dated 2017 in TCRdb). As for the study more broadly: According to a later analysis, one platform produced both the 120 validation repertoires and the 550 to 800 repertoires of the first cohort. The study aimed to test whether cataloging public T cell receptors could reveal signatures of past pathogen exposure. In addition to the first cohort of 666 subjects, a separate validation cohort of 120 different subjects was used. The study combined high-throughput TCR immunosequencing, statistical association of individual TCRs with disease status, and machine learning to predict cytomegalovirus infection status. The full study reports these points: Of the cluster scores, around 95% were above 0 in a later analysis, which found that TCRs clustered in the first cohort also tended to co-occur in the 110 or so validation repertoires. In the study, around 150 TCR beta chains were listed as associated with cytomegalovirus. In both the original and validation cohorts, the classifier was reported to diagnose cytomegalovirus status with high specificity and sensitivity. Most TCR sequences were observed very rarely across donors, whereas some public TCRs were present in many individuals. The authors suggested that the approach could potentially be generalized to other disease states and immunological phenotypes. A later analysis lacked HLA typing for the validation cohort, so it scored co-occurrence in that cohort across all 120 repertoires. A few of the identified cytomegalovirus-associated TCR beta chains were confirmed in vitro to be specific for cytomegalovirus antigens.

Donors formed part of the validation cohort, which comprised over a hundred subjects and was distinct from the first cohort of under 850 subjects. Concerning this clone itself: There is no known antigen for this receptor. Base qualities are not recorded, but no much larger clone differs from it by a single base.

Library prep was done by the immunoSEQ multiplex PCR assay. The paper's processing steps were these. A statistical classification framework was developed to diagnose cytomegalovirus status using the catalog of TCR beta chain sequences. Imported from immuneACCESS, the table was reduced by TCRdb to in-frame sequences with V and J called. These copies leave out some clones; in studies compared against another copy, an unresolved V gene accounts for under half, and the cause of the remainder is not known. For V, J and clone size, that table is used; D and trimming come from the DNA. Present in this sample are some 250,000 clones, 75% to 90% of which were seen just once. The biggest ten clones account for 1% to 1.5% of the sample. Here V drops 6 bases and J drops 3 bases, and the junction holds 7 bases not matched to any gene. CDR1 and CDR2 are read off the germline V gene (reference sequence) as LNHNV and YYDKDF. Reading from cysteine to phenylalanine, the CDR3 counts 14 amino acids. The kept DNA is CDR3 alone, 42 bases in frame from the first base.

The rearranged segments are TRBV15 and TRBJ2-7; 8 junctional bases match TRBD2. The receptor was derived from a woman aged 25 to 39 in good health and CMV-seropositive. The sequencing sample was made of PBMCs. The CDR3 in this case is CATSLSGIDYEQYF. The bases read TGTGCCACCAGTCTTAGCGGGATCGACTACGAGCAGTACTTC.